Presented here are 7 T cell receptor beta chains from one specimen sequenced in a study of blood T cell repertoires in COVID-19 (dated by TCRdb to between 2020 and 2021). Libraries were prepared through the immunoSEQ multiplex PCR assay. Entries here come from immuneACCESS through TCRdb and include only in-frame sequences with V and J called. Some clones fail to appear in such tables; in the studies checked, an unresolved V gene covers under half of the shortfall, and the cause of the remainder is unknown. The sample contains approximately 210,000 clones, around 81% of them found a single time. Of the sample, approximately 4.6% falls within the top ten clones. Sequencing was done on a sample of PBMCs or T cells enriched from blood (not recorded which). These receptors were taken from a man younger than 40 with acute COVID-19.

J is TRBJ2-2 and V is TRBV10-3, with TRBD2 identical over 10 bases. Germline V CDR1 and CDR2: ENHRY, SYGVKD. The CDR3 contains 16 residues. V lost 6 bases to trimming and J lost 5 bases; unmatched junction nucleotides: 9. The CDR3 here is CAIRDIAGGQTGELFF. Here the CDR3 DNA reads TGTGCCATCAGGGATATAGCGGGGGGACAAACCGGGGAGCTGTTTTTT.

The chain uses TRBV27 and TRBJ2-2; the D gene is possibly TRBD2 (6 bases). Between the trimmed V and J ends, which lost 6 bases and 4 bases, there was a span of 12 bases. Per germline, CDR1 MNHEY and CDR2 SMNVEV (reference sequence). The CDR3 sequence is 14 residues long. The CDR3 nucleotides are TGTGCCAGCAGAAGCGGGCAGTCCACCGGGGAGCTGTTTTTT. It encodes CASRSGQSTGELFF.

V is TRBV18 and J is TRBJ1-1; possible D gene TRBD1, 5 bases. The ends were cut back, 0 bases at V and 8 bases at J, with 16 bases in the middle. Germline values: CDR1 KGHSH, CDR2 LQKENI. The CDR3 has 15 amino acids. CDR3 sequence reads: CASSPPQGRSLEAFF. CDR3 coding DNA: TGTGCCAGCTCACCACCTCAGGGTAGGAGTTTAGAAGCTTTCTTT.

The chain employs TRBV27 and TRBJ1-1, with a tentative D call TRBD1 (5 bases). Deletions cut 0 bases from V and 0 bases from J, with 8 bases between. Germline V gives CDR1 MNHEY, CDR2 SMNVEV (reference sequence). The CDR3 consists of 15 residues. DNA of the CDR3: TGTGCCAGCAGTTTATCTTGGACAATGAACACTGAAGCTTTCTTT. It yields the protein CASSLSWTMNTEAFF.

This clone has a single count. J is TRBJ2-1 and V is TRBV12-3 or TRBV12-4; perhaps TRBD2 as D (5 bases). The CDR3 has 13 amino acids. V dropped 5 bases and J dropped 5 bases, with 10 bases sitting between them. The CDR3 protein is CASSGEADNEQFF. CDR3 nucleotides: TGTGCCAGCAGTGGGGAAGCGGACAATGAGCAGTTCTTC.

The chain is built from TRBV5-1 and TRBJ2-3; D remains ambiguous. Germline lookup yields CDR1 SGHRS and CDR2 YFSETQ. The CDR3 totals 14 residues. V dropped 0 bases and J dropped 4 bases, with 9 bases sitting between them. DNA for the CDR3: TGCGCCAGCAGCTTGGACAGTATGGCAGATACGCAGTATTTT. Protein sequence: CASSLDSMADTQYF.

The rearrangement links TRBV28 to TRBJ2-1; 12 bases agree with TRBD2. The CDR3 length is 16 residues. The V segment lost 6 bases and the J segment 4 bases; nucleotides outside the gene matches: 7. The V gene's germline CDR1 is MDHEN and CDR2 SYDVKM. The CDR3 DNA reads as TGTGCCAGCAGCGCCGGACTAGCGGGGCCATACAATGAGCAGTTCTTC. It codes for CASSAGLAGPYNEQFF.